Shown below are 26 T cell receptor beta chains from a single sample sequenced in a study of T cell responses to AZD1222 COVID-19 vaccine. Sequenced by immunoSEQ multiplex PCR; TCRdb stores in-frame clones only, minus some. This sample has about 150,000 clones, with 75% to 95% found just once. Specimen: peripheral blood, collected 28 days after the second AZD1222 dose. These TCRs come from an adult who received the AZD1222 COVID-19 vaccine.

This clone was counted once. The sample carries other DNA sequences with the same CDR3. The CDR3 sequence is CASSIGLAGAYEQYF. CDR3 DNA sequence: TGTGCCAGTAGTATTGGACTAGCGGGGGCCTACGAGCAGTACTTC. This chain joins TRBV19 and TRBJ2-7, with 13 bases matching TRBD2. Trimming took 3 bases from V and 2 from J; bases not matched to a gene: 1. CDR3 length: 15 residues. CDR1 is LNHDA and CDR2 is SQIVND in the germline V gene (reference sequence). Filled out from reference TRBV19 and TRBJ2-7, the complete variable domain reads DGGITQSPKYLFRKEGQNVTLSCEQNLNHDAMYWYRQDPGQGLRLIYYSQIVNDFQKGDIAEGYSVSREKKESFPLTVTSAQKNPTAFYLCASSIGLAGAYEQYFGPGTRLTVT.

The chain couples TRBV27 to TRBJ2-7, with a weak D call TRBD2 (6 bases). This CDR3 is 12 amino acids long. The V gene's germline CDR1 is MNHEY and CDR2 SMNVEV (reference sequence). V gave up 2 bases and J gave up 5 bases, with 7 bases separating them. For the CDR3, the DNA is TGTGCCAGCAGTTTAGGGGGGAACGAGCAGTACTTC. As protein: CASSLGGNEQYF.

The gene calls are TRBV5-5 and TRBJ1-1, with TRBD1 identical over 7 bases. The J segment lost 0 bases and the V segment lost 1 base, leaving 6 bases of the junction unmatched. Germline V gene sequence: CDR1 SGHKS, CDR2 YYEKEE (reference sequence). The CDR3 consists of 16 residues. CDR3 residues: CASSLTHRGMNTEAFF. Here the CDR3 DNA reads TGTGCCAGCAGCTTGACCCACAGGGGAATGAACACTGAAGCTTTCTTT.

This clone turned up a few times. V is TRBV30 and J is TRBJ2-2; the D gene is possibly TRBD1 (6 bases). Germline V gene data show CDR1 as GTSNPN and CDR2 as SVGIG (reference sequence). The V end was cut by 1 base, the J end by 5 bases, with 11 bases between. The CDR3 length is 14 residues. The CDR3 DNA reads TGTGCCTGGAGTGGAGGACAGATAACCGGGGAGCTGTTTTTT. As protein: CAWSGGQITGELFF.

The rearrangement uses TRBV4-1 and TRBJ1-6; 7 bases agree with TRBD1. The CDR3 runs to 18 residues. V shed 2 bases, J shed 3 bases, and the junction held 10 bases outside the gene matches. CDR1 and CDR2 (germline): MGHRA, YSYEKL. CDR3 in DNA: TGCGCCAGCAGCCAATCACCTCGGACAGGTTTCTATAATTCACCCCTCCACTTT. Its protein product is CASSQSPRTGFYNSPLHF.

J is TRBJ1-3 and V is TRBV7-2; D is unclear. The V gene's germline CDR1 is SGHTA and CDR2 FQGNSA. The CDR3 is made up of 14 amino acids. With 4 bases removed from V and 4 bases from J, the gap between germline ends came to 11 bases. The CDR3 region has the DNA TGTGCCAGCAGCTCAAGGGTCAGGGGAAACACCATATATTTT. Translating gives CASSSRVRGNTIYF.

This chain joins TRBV27 and TRBJ2-2, with D hard to call. Per germline, CDR1 MNHEY and CDR2 SMNVEV (reference sequence). The germline V and J ends were trimmed by 0 bases and 6 bases, with 2 bases remaining between them. The CDR3 is 12 residues long. DNA for the CDR3: TGTGCCAGCAGTTTATCAGCCGGGGAGCTGTTTTTT. It encodes CASSLSAGELFF.

The chain joins TRBV7-8 to TRBJ2-1, with D uncertain. The V end was cut by 1 base, the J end by 7 bases, with 8 bases between. This CDR3 region has 13 residues. Germline V gene lookup returns CDR1 SGHVS and CDR2 FQNEAQ. Written as DNA, the CDR3 is TGTGCCAGCAGCTTAGGCACGTCGAATGAGCAGTTCTTC. It encodes CASSLGTSNEQFF.

The rearrangement links TRBV2 to TRBJ1-2; D gene uncertain. V was pared by 2 bases and J by 3 bases, with 4 bases between. CDR3 length equals 12 residues. Germline CDR1 reads SNHLY; CDR2 reads FYNNEI. Here the CDR3 DNA reads TGTGCCAGCAGTGAACAGGACTATGGCTACACCTTC. Amino acids: CASSEQDYGYTF.

The chain links TRBV29-1 to TRBJ2-3; D gene uncertain. V lost 7 bases, J lost 2 bases, and 4 bases lay in between. The CDR3 contains 10 residues. CDR1 is SQVTM, CDR2 ANQGSEA, per germline. CDR3 nucleotide sequence: TGCAGCGGCTCCACAGATACGCAGTATTTT. Translating gives CSGSTDTQYF.

The CDR3 DNA follows: TGCGCCAGCAGGTCGGTGACTAGCGGTGGAAATACGCAGTATTTT. It specifies CASRSVTSGGNTQYF. J is TRBJ2-3 and V is TRBV5-1; 9 bases map to TRBD2. The V segment lost 5 bases and the J segment 7 bases; nucleotides outside the gene matches: 11. The CDR3 sequence is 15 residues long. Germline V gene data show CDR1 as SGHRS and CDR2 as YFSETQ.

The rearrangement joins TRBV15 to TRBJ2-5, with D tentatively TRBD1 (5 bases). This CDR3 is 16 amino acids long. V was trimmed by 0 bases and J by 1 base, leaving 12 bases between them. Per the germline V gene, CDR1 is LNHNV and CDR2 is YYDKDF (reference sequence). The CDR3 here is CATSRDPGSFQETQYF. The CDR3 nucleotides read TGTGCCACCAGCAGAGATCCAGGGTCTTTCCAAGAGACCCAGTACTTC. Supplemented by reference TRBV15 and TRBJ2-5, the full variable domain reads DAMVIQNPRYQVTQFGKPVTLSCSQTLNHNVMYWYQQKSSQAPKLLFHYYDKDFNNEADTPDNFQSRRPNTSFCFLDIRSPGLGDTAMYLCATSRDPGSFQETQYFGPGTRLLVL.

This chain connects TRBV20-1 to TRBJ2-7, with D hard to call. CDR3 length: 15 amino acids. CDR1 is DFQATT, CDR2 SNEGSKA, per germline (reference sequence). The V end lost 3 bases, the J end lost 0 bases, and 15 bases lay between the germline ends. The CDR3 reads CSASLSFRSSYEQYF. CDR3 DNA: TGCAGTGCTAGTCTATCCTTTAGGAGCTCCTACGAGCAGTACTTC.

This chain joins TRBV10-3 and TRBJ2-1, with D tentatively TRBD1 (5 bases). The CDR3 is 14 residues long. V lost 4 bases and J 2 bases, leaving 9 bases between the germline ends. Germline values: CDR1 ENHRY, CDR2 SYGVKD. The CDR3 DNA reads TGTGCCATCAGTGGGCAGGGTCCCTACAATGAGCAGTTCTTC. It is translated as CAISGQGPYNEQFF.

The chain uses TRBV3-1 (or the pseudogene TRBV3-2) and TRBJ2-3, with 7 bases fitting TRBD2. The CDR3 contains 12 residues. After removal of 3 bases from V and 11 bases from J, the junction contained 5 bases not matched to a gene. Germline assignment: CDR1 LGHDT and CDR2 YNNKEL (reference sequence). CDR3 amino acids: CASSQGGGRQYF. The CDR3 DNA follows: TGTGCCAGCAGCCAGGGGGGGGGAAGGCAGTATTTT.

This clone was recorded a few times. The rearrangement uses TRBV3-1 (or the pseudogene TRBV3-2) and TRBJ2-1, with 14 positions matching TRBD2. In germline, CDR1 is LGHDT, CDR2 YNNKEL (reference sequence). There are 15 residues in the CDR3. Trimming removed 4 bases from V and 8 bases from J; junction bases left unmatched: 4. CDR3 sequence (DNA): TGTGCCAGCAGCCGACTAGCGGGAGGGCCCGATGAGCAGTTCTTC. Translation gives CASSRLAGGPDEQFF.

V is TRBV29-1 and J is TRBJ2-1, with TRBD1 matching over 10 bases. The CDR3 length is 13 residues. The germline gives CDR1 SQVTM, CDR2 ANQGSEA. The V and J ends lost 4 bases and 9 bases, in that order; junction bases with no gene match: 6. The chain's CDR3 is CSVVGQGRGEQFF. The CDR3 region has the DNA TGCAGCGTTGTGGGACAGGGGAGGGGTGAGCAGTTCTTC.

A single count supports this clone. The chain carries TRBV19 and TRBJ1-1; D is ambiguous. Per the germline V gene, CDR1 is LNHDA and CDR2 is SQIVND (reference sequence). The CDR3 consists of 11 residues. Trimming took off 3 bases at V and 6 bases at J, with 5 bases between the two ends. CDR3 loop: CASSIGSEAFF. CDR3 sequence (DNA): TGTGCCAGTAGTATTGGTTCTGAAGCTTTCTTT. Filled out from reference TRBV19 and TRBJ1-1, the complete variable domain reads DGGITQSPKYLFRKEGQNVTLSCEQNLNHDAMYWYRQDPGQGLRLIYYSQIVNDFQKGDIAEGYSVSREKKESFPLTVTSAQKNPTAFYLCASSIGSEAFFGQGTRLTVV.

The chain recombines TRBV2 with TRBJ2-5; 11 bases agree with TRBD1. With V trimmed by 5 bases and J by 0 bases, 8 bases remained unmatched. The CDR3 is 17 amino acids. CDR1 and CDR2 from the germline V gene are SNHLY and FYNNEI. Here the CDR3 DNA reads TGTGCCAGCAGTACCGGGACAGGGGGACTTTACCAAGAGACCCAGTACTTC. Translated: CASSTGTGGLYQETQYF.

The rearrangement joins TRBV7-9 to TRBJ2-3; perhaps TRBD2 as D (5 bases). CDR1 and CDR2 (germline): SEHNR, FQNEAQ (reference sequence). V lost 0 bases and J 6 bases, leaving 13 bases between the germline ends. This CDR3 has 15 residues. CDR3 amino acids: CASSLAGAPMDTQYF. DNA for the CDR3: TGTGCCAGCAGCTTAGCGGGAGCGCCCATGGATACGCAGTATTTT.

The chain has TRBV2 and TRBJ2-7; no firm D call. With 7 bases removed from V and 0 bases from J, the gap between germline ends came to 13 bases. CDR3 length equals 14 residues. Germline-derived CDR1 and CDR2 are SNHLY and FYNNEI. The CDR3 region is CASNRDGPSYEQYF. In DNA form, the CDR3 reads TGTGCCAGCAATAGAGACGGCCCCTCCTACGAGCAGTACTTC.

The genes are TRBV2 and TRBJ1-4; TRBD1 matches at 8 bases. The V gene's germline CDR1 is SNHLY and CDR2 FYNNEI. This CDR3 region has 16 residues. V dropped 4 bases and J dropped 5; count of bases not matched to a gene: 9. Here the CDR3 DNA reads TGTGCCAGCAGTGCGCAGGGGGCAGGGAAGAATGAAAAACTGTTTTTT. Protein: CASSAQGAGKNEKLFF.

The chain combines TRBV19 with TRBJ1-5, with 8 bases matching TRBD1. The CDR3 has 15 amino acids. CDR1 is LNHDA, CDR2 SQIVND, per germline (reference sequence). The V gene end was trimmed by 6 bases and the J gene end by 4 bases; junction bases not matched to a gene: 8. CDR3 in DNA: TGTGCCAGTAGCCGGACAGGGATTGAAAATCAGCCCCAGCATTTT. Its translation: CASSRTGIENQPQHF.

V usage is TRBV14 and J usage is TRBJ1-1; perhaps TRBD1 as D (6 bases). The CDR3 runs to 12 residues. Germline CDR1 reads SGHDN; CDR2 reads FVKESK. With 4 bases removed from V and 13 bases from J, the gap between germline ends came to 16 bases. This CDR3 reads CASSRTETKLFF. For the CDR3, the DNA is TGTGCCAGCAGCCGGACAGAGACGAAGCTTTTCTTT. Looking up the rest from reference TRBV14 and TRBJ1-1 gives the full variable domain: EAGVTQFPSHSVIEKGQTVTLRCDPISGHDNLYWYRRVMGKEIKFLLHFVKESKQDESGMPNNRFLAERTGGTYSTLKVQPAELEDSGVYFCASSRTETKLFFGQGTRLTVV.

Many counts were recorded for this clone. The V call is TRBV28, the J call TRBJ2-1; D is undetermined. V gave up 5 bases and J gave up 0 bases, with 11 bases separating them. Per the germline V gene, CDR1 is MDHEN and CDR2 is SYDVKM. This CDR3 region has 15 residues. The CDR3 nucleotides read TGTGCCAGCAGTCCCTCGGTTGGCTCCTACAATGAGCAGTTCTTC. Translation: CASSPSVGSYNEQFF.

The genes are TRBV27 and TRBJ1-6; the match to TRBD1 covers 11 bases. With V trimmed by 5 bases and J by 9 bases, 6 bases remained unmatched. The CDR3 consists of 15 residues. Germline V CDR1 and CDR2: MNHEY, SMNVEV (reference sequence). For the CDR3, the DNA is TGTGCCAGCAGTGCCAGGGACAGGGGGGGTTCACCCCTCCACTTT. It encodes CASSARDRGGSPLHF.